This T cell receptor beta chain was captured by sequencing in a study of response to subunit inactivated influenza vaccine. Overall study findings and caveats: Few new T cells, the authors suggested, are recruited by each seasonal influenza vaccination.

TCRdb re-called the RT-PCR reads through MiXCR, storing one row per CDR3 protein. The data contain 500,000 to 600,000 distinct CDR3 sequences, about 11% of them singletons. Concerning this clonotype: As yet, its antigen is unknown.

CDR1 is LGHNA and CDR2 is YSLEER in the germline V gene. The CDR3 runs to 15 residues. Between the trimmed V and J ends, which lost 0 bases and 6 bases, there was a span of 11 bases. This TCR came from a man in his forties or fifties who received an inactivated influenza vaccine. The material sequenced was PBMCs from blood, taken on the day of vaccination. This chain joins TRBV4-3 and TRBJ2-2, with D unresolved. The CDR3 DNA reads TGCGCCAGCAGCCAAGATCGGGTTATCTCCGGGGAGCTGTTTTTT. As protein: CASSQDRVISGELFF.